This T cell receptor (beta chain) appears in the sequencing data of a study of identical twins. Each CDR3 protein is one row after TCRdb ran MiXCR on the 5' RACE reads. The repertoire consists of roughly 250,000 distinct CDR3 sequences, with 5.5% to 7% occurring once and the leading ten covering roughly 3.6%. Germline CDR1 KGHDR, CDR2 SFDVKD. V lost 2 bases and J lost 4, with 13 bases in between. CDR3 length: 15 residues. The same data also went into a second study, on yellow fever vaccine responses in identical twins.

This sequence originates from a woman younger than 30 in good health. The chain has TRBV24-1 and TRBJ1-1; D call uncertain. Input material: memory (CD45RO+) T cells sorted from blood. In DNA form, the CDR3 reads TGTGCCACCAGTGATTCTGATGGAGGGCCCACTGAAGCTTTCTTT. It is translated as CATSDSDGGPTEAFF.